This T cell receptor beta chain was obtained from a study of PD-1 blockade in classical Hodgkin lymphoma. About the study: Intravenous delivery of nivolumab at 3 mg/kg to patients occurred every 2 weeks.

Repertoires were generated with immunoSEQ multiplex PCR, while TCRdb's copy carries only in-frame clones and drops some. The sample includes approximately 24,000 clones, approximately 82% of them seen just once. Every patient was affected by relapse after autologous stem cell transplantation, while exposure to brentuximab vedotin was not uniform. Under best response, outcomes were complete response, partial response or progressive disease. This clone showed up just a few times. The target antigen is unknown. The study's findings and limits: Any patient who commenced nivolumab under 1 year after ASCT was excluded. Before treatment, complete responders showed about the same diversity as newly diagnosed patients.

V was pared by 1 base and J by 14 bases, with 16 bases between. Germline-derived CDR1 and CDR2 are SNHLY and FYNNEI. The CDR3 has 13 residues. Sequenced here: peripheral blood mononuclear cells (PBMCs), sampled before the second cycle of nivolumab. The chain links TRBV2 to TRBJ2-3; D may be TRBD2 (6 bases). This sequence was found in a human donor with classical Hodgkin lymphoma. In DNA form, the CDR3 reads TGTGCCAGCAGTGAAGGCCCCGGGGGTTTGAGGTATTTT. Protein product: CASSEGPGGLRYF.